This is a list of T cell receptor beta chains from one sample in a study of cytomegalovirus exposure and HLA in healthy donors. Using immunoSEQ multiplex PCR, the repertoire was profiled, and TCRdb retains in-frame clones only, with some absent. This table has about 110,000 clones, 88% appearing once. Sequenced: PBMCs. The receptors derive from a woman in her late teens or twenties in good health and CMV-seropositive. The CDR3 runs from the conserved cysteine through the conserved F or W. A D gene is named only where the DNA matches it firmly. A row's size may be missing; if present it is once, few, many or a size class.

v_call	clone_size	d_call	j_call	cdr3_aa	cdr3_nt
TRBV4-1	few	TRBD1	TRBJ2-7	CASSQDGQGAWEQYF	TGCGCCAGCAGCCAAGATGGACAGGGGGCTTGGGAGCAGTACTTC
TRBV5-4	-	TRBD1	TRBJ1-2	CASSPGQGLSNYGYTF	TGTGCCAGCAGCCCCGGACAGGGGCTAAGTAACTATGGCTACACCTTC
TRBV28	-	-	TRBJ1-2	CASTSTRGYGYTF	TGTGCCAGCACCTCGACGCGGGGTTATGGCTACACCTTC
TRBV9	-	-	TRBJ2-6	CASGAGANVLTF	TGTGCCAGCGGAGCAGGGGCCAACGTCCTGACTTTC
TRBV4-1	-	-	TRBJ1-2	CASSQDQTANYGYTF	TGCGCCAGCAGCCAAGACCAGACAGCGAACTATGGCTACACCTTC
TRBV2	-	-	TRBJ1-5	CASSDPDSRSNQPQHF	TGTGCCAGCAGTGACCCCGACAGTCGTAGCAATCAGCCCCAGCATTTT
TRBV18	-	TRBD1	TRBJ1-5	CASSLDRGLQPQHF	TGTGCCAGCTCACTGGACAGGGGGCTTCAGCCCCAGCATTTT
TRBV7-2	-	TRBD1	TRBJ2-5	CASSRPEGAEETQYF	TGTGCCAGCAGCCGCCCCGAGGGGGCCGAAGAGACCCAGTACTTC
TRBV7-9	-	-	TRBJ1-3	CASSLGQGGRRNTIYF	TGTGCCAGCAGCTTAGGGCAGGGTGGTCGAAGAAACACCATATATTTT
TRBV6-6	-	TRBD1	TRBJ1-5	CASSPHTGGDDQPQHF	TGTGCCAGCAGTCCTCATACAGGGGGCGACGATCAGCCCCAGCATTTT
TRBV6-5	-	TRBD1	TRBJ2-7	CASSYSRGRPYEQYF	TGTGCCAGCAGTTACTCCAGGGGGCGACCCTACGAGCAGTACTTC
TRBV5-6	once	TRBD1	TRBJ1-2	CASSPDRGRGYGYTF	TGTGCCAGCAGCCCGGACAGGGGGCGAGGCTATGGCTACACCTTC
TRBV7-9	-	-	TRBJ1-1	CASSLDTHTEAFF	TGTGCCAGCAGCTTGGACACCCACACTGAAGCTTTCTTT
TRBV4-1	once	-	TRBJ1-4	CASSQDPFRLGHEKLFF	TGCGCCAGCAGCCAAGATCCCTTTAGGCTGGGGCATGAAAAACTGTTTTTT
TRBV27	-	-	TRBJ1-3	CASSLSSGNTIYF	TGTGCCAGCAGTTTATCTTCGGGAAACACCATATATTTT
TRBV5-6	-	-	TRBJ1-5	CASSLYGGQPQHF	TGTGCCAGCAGCTTGTACGGGGGTCAGCCCCAGCATTTT
TRBV6-5	-	-	TRBJ1-2	CASSYGQGGYGYTF	TGTGCCAGCAGTTATGGCCAGGGTGGCTATGGCTACACCTTC
TRBV9	-	-	TRBJ2-1	CASSVRRQPTVGEQFF	TGTGCCAGCAGCGTACGCAGACAGCCTACTGTTGGTGAGCAGTTCTTC
TRBV6-1	-	TRBD1	TRBJ1-2	CASRSDRGRGYTF	TGTGCCAGCAGATCCGACAGGGGTCGAGGCTACACCTTC
TRBV12-5	-	-	TRBJ2-3	CASARVDTQYF	TGTGCTAGTGCCCGTGTCGATACGCAGTATTTT
TRBV27	-	-	TRBJ2-1	CASSLRLDNEQFF	TGTGCCAGCAGTTTAAGACTTGACAATGAGCAGTTCTTC